These 12 T cell receptor beta chains were sequenced from one sample in a study of T cell responses to AZD1222 COVID-19 vaccine. TCRdb's copy holds only in-frame clones and misses some; the assay was immunoSEQ multiplex PCR. Here the sample spans about 140,000 clones, under 95% being singletons. The sample was peripheral blood, taken 28 days after the second AZD1222 dose. These receptors all stem from an adult who received the AZD1222 COVID-19 vaccine.

This clone was observed once. V gene TRBV7-9 combines with J gene TRBJ1-1; perhaps TRBD1 as D (5 bases). The CDR3 has 15 amino acids. Trimming cost V 2 bases and J 1 base, with 11 bases left between them. Germline V gene data show CDR1 as SEHNR and CDR2 as FQNEAQ (reference sequence). The CDR3 sequence is CASSLPGLGNTEAFF. For the CDR3, the DNA is TGTGCCAGCAGCTTACCAGGGCTTGGGAACACTGAAGCTTTCTTT.

The V gene is TRBV9, the J gene TRBJ1-1; the D gene is possibly TRBD1 (5 bases). CDR3 length equals 15 residues. V was clipped by 3 bases and J by 1 base, with 13 bases between them. Germline V gene sequence: CDR1 SGDLS, CDR2 YYNGEE. The CDR3 protein is CASSAPPRGNTEAFF. The CDR3 DNA sequence: TGTGCCAGCAGCGCGCCACCTAGGGGGAACACTGAAGCTTTCTTT. Full variable domain (remainder filled in from reference TRBV9 and TRBJ1-1): DSGVTQTPKHLITATGQRVTLRCSPRSGDLSVYWYQQSLDQGLQFLIQYYNGEERAKGNILERFSAQQFPDLHSELNLSSLELGDSALYFCASSAPPRGNTEAFFGQGTRLTVV.

The chain links TRBV5-4 to TRBJ2-4; tentative D call: TRBD2 (6 bases). The CDR3 spans 14 residues. Deletions cut 0 bases from V and 6 bases from J, with 10 bases between. Germline V gene data show CDR1 as SGHNT and CDR2 as YYREEE (reference sequence). The DNA of the CDR3 is TGTGCCAGCAGCTTGGCCGGGACTTCAAACATTCAGTACTTC. It translates to CASSLAGTSNIQYF.

This sequence joins TRBV7-2 and TRBJ2-1; 8 bases map to TRBD2. The CDR3 consists of 15 residues. Germline V CDR1 and CDR2: SGHTA, FQGNSA. V trimming: 4 bases; J trimming: 2 bases; junction bases outside the gene matches: 4. The CDR3 DNA reads as TGTGCCAGCAGCTCCCAAGCGGGAGCCTACAATGAGCAGTTCTTC. It specifies CASSSQAGAYNEQFF.

CDR3 sequence (DNA): TGTGCCACCAACCTCAGGGGGCCGGGGACTGAAGCTTTCTTT. The encoded protein is CATNLRGPGTEAFF. The chain combines TRBV19 with TRBJ1-1; 8 bases agree with TRBD1. Germline-derived CDR1 and CDR2 are LNHDA and SQIVND (reference sequence). The CDR3 has 14 residues. Unmatched junction bases numbered 12, after V lost 10 bases and J lost 5 bases.

The rearrangement links TRBV7-2 to TRBJ2-3; TRBD2 matches at 11 bases. Losses at the gene ends were 5 bases for V and 6 bases for J; bases not matched to a gene: 10. The CDR3 is made up of 16 amino acids. Germline V gives CDR1 SGHTA, CDR2 FQGNSA. The CDR3 nucleotides are TGTGCCAGCAGCAACCCACTAGCGGGAGAGGGGGATACGCAGTATTTT. Protein product: CASSNPLAGEGDTQYF.

Judged by abundance, this clone is medium-sized (0.01 to 0.1%). V usage is TRBV7-3 and J usage is TRBJ1-1; D may be TRBD1 (5 bases). Germline V gives CDR1 SGHTA, CDR2 FQGTGA. V lost 1 base and J 1 base, leaving 25 bases between the germline ends. The CDR3 is 20 residues long. CDR3 sequence reads: CASSLRQNHLQDKTNTEAFF. Here the CDR3 DNA reads TGTGCCAGCAGCTTAAGACAGAATCACCTCCAGGATAAAACGAACACTGAAGCTTTCTTT. Supplemented by reference TRBV7-3 and TRBJ1-1, the full variable domain reads GAGVSQTPSNKVTEKGKYVELRCDPISGHTALYWYRQSLGQGPEFLIYFQGTGAADDSGLPNDRFFAVRPEGSVSTLKIQRTERGDSAVYLCASSLRQNHLQDKTNTEAFFGQGTRLTVV.

The chain joins TRBV7-2 to TRBJ2-7; a possible D gene is TRBD2 (5 bases). CDR3 length: 14 amino acids. Trimming cost V 4 bases and J 5 bases, with 15 bases left between them. CDR1 is SGHTA, CDR2 FQGNSA, per germline. The CDR3 DNA sequence: TGTGCCAGCAGCTATAGCGTTAATGTCAACGAGCAGTACTTC. As protein: CASSYSVNVNEQYF. The full variable domain, its missing parts supplied by reference TRBV7-2 and TRBJ2-7, is GAGVSQSPSNKVTEKGKDVELRCDPISGHTALYWYRQSLGQGLEFLIYFQGNSAPDKSGLPSDRFSAERTGGSVSTLTIQRTQQEDSAVYLCASSYSVNVNEQYFGPGTRLTVT.

The V gene is TRBV7-3, the J gene TRBJ2-5; D is unclear. CDR1 is SGHTA, CDR2 FQGTGA, per germline. CDR3 size: 13 residues. V was clipped by 0 bases and J by 5 bases, with 7 bases between them. The CDR3 DNA is TGTGCCAGCAGCTTAACTTTAGGGGAGACCCAGTACTTC. Translated, it gives CASSLTLGETQYF.

V is TRBV11-3 and J is TRBJ2-1; 11 bases are shared with TRBD2. The CDR3 runs 15 residues. Looked up from germline, CDR1 is SGHNT and CDR2 is YENEEA. After removal of 5 bases from V and 4 bases from J, the junction contained 4 bases not matched to a gene. CDR3 loop: CASSPGTSGYNEQFF. In DNA, the CDR3 is TGTGCCAGCAGCCCCGGGACTAGCGGATACAATGAGCAGTTCTTC. The whole variable domain, remainder taken from reference TRBV11-3 and TRBJ2-1, is EAGVVQSPRYKIIEKKQPVAFWCNPISGHNTLYWYLQNLGQGPELLIRYENEEAVDDSQLPKDRFSAERLKGVDSTLKIQPAELGDSAVYLCASSPGTSGYNEQFFGPGTRLTVL.

The gene calls are TRBV9 and TRBJ1-3; TRBD1 aligns across 8 bases. The CDR3 totals 17 residues. Germline lookup yields CDR1 SGDLS and CDR2 YYNGEE. With V trimmed by 0 bases and J by 0 bases, 5 bases remained unmatched. The chain's CDR3 is CASSVGDRTVSGNTIYF. CDR3 bases: TGTGCCAGCAGCGTAGGGGACAGGACCGTCTCTGGAAACACCATATATTTT.

This clone was seen once. The rearrangement links TRBV6-5 to TRBJ1-6, with a tentative D call TRBD1 (6 bases). Looked up from germline, CDR1 is MNHEY and CDR2 is SVGAGI. This CDR3 is built from 16 residues. V lost 2 bases to trimming and J lost 6 bases, with 14 bases between them. CDR3 nucleotides: TGTGCCAGCAGTTACCTAGGCAGGGGAGGTAATTCACCCCTCCACTTT. Its translation: CASSYLGRGGNSPLHF.